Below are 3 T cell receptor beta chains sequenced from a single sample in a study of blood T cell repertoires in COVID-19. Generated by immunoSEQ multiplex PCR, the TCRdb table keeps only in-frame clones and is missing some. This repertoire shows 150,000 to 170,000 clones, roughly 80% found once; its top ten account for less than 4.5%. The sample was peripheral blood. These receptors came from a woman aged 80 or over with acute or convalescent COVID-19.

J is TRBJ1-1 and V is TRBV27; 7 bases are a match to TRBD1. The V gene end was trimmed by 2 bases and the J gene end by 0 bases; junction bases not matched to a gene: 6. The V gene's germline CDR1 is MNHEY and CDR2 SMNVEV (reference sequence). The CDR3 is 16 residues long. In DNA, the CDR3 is TGTGCCAGCAGTTTAACAGGGACAGCCCTGAACACTGAAGCTTTCTTT. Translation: CASSLTGTALNTEAFF.

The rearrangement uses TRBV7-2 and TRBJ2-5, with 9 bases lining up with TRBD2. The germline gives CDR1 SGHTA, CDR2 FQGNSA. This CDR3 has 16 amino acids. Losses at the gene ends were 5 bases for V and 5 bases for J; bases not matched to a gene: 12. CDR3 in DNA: TGTGCCAGCAGCCCGCAAGGCGGGGGGGCCCGGGAGACCCAGTACTTC. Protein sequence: CASSPQGGGARETQYF.

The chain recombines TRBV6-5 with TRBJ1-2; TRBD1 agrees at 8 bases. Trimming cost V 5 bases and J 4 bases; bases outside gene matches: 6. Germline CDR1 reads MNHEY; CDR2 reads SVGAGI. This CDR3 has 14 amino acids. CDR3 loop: CASSQQGGGYGYTF. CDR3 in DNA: TGTGCCAGCAGTCAACAGGGGGGCGGCTATGGCTACACCTTC.